This T cell receptor (beta chain) was captured in a study of spatial heterogeneity in lung cancer. Background on the study: The mean occurrence of each unique TCR and UMI combination in raw reads exceeded ten. Study results and limitations: Compared with follow-up, resection was when ubiquitous expanded tumor TCRs appeared in blood more.

The library protocol tagged each TCR cDNA with a unique molecular identifier. TCRdb fed the 5' RACE reads into MiXCR, producing one record per CDR3 protein. The table records 85,000 to 100,000 distinct CDR3 sequences, less than 15% of them present only once. Comment on this clonotype: Antigen: not known.

Trimming cost V 6 bases and J 6 bases, with 12 bases left between them. This CDR3 comprises 11 residues. The V gene's germline CDR1 is DFQATT and CDR2 SNEGSKA (reference sequence). Stated time point: sample taken at primary tumor resection. Frozen PBMC, nontumor lung or tumor provided whole RNA, which was sequenced unsorted. The 65 or so donors had untreated early-stage non-small cell lung cancer. The clonotype comes from a male donor with early-stage non-small cell lung cancer. The genes are TRBV20-1 and TRBJ2-7; maybe TRBD1 (5 bases). This sample comprised PBMCs, obtained at surgery. The CDR3, as DNA: TGCAGTGCAAAAGAACAGGTCGAGCAGTACTTC. Its translation: CSAKEQVEQYF.